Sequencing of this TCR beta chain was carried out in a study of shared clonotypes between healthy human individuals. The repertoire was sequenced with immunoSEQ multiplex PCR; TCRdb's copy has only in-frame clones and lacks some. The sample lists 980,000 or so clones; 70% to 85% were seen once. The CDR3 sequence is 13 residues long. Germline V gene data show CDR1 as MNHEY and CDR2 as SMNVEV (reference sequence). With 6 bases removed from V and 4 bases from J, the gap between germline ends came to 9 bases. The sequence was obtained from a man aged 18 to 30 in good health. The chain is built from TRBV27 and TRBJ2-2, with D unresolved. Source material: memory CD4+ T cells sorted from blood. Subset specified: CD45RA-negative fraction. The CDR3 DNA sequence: TGTGCCAGCAGGATGTCAGGCACCGGGGAGCTGTTTTTT. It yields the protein CASRMSGTGELFF.